The TCR beta chain described here comes from a study of T cells in Graves' hyperthyroidism and ophthalmopathy. Together with thyroid ultrasound, orbital computed tomography, serum thyroxine and TRAb, clinical symptoms were used for diagnoses. From RNA transcripts, TCR beta CDR3 regions were amplified. First-round RT-PCR of the TCR CDR3 relied on the HTBI primer set. TCRdb re-derived calls from the multiplex PCR reads in MiXCR, one entry per CDR3 protein. Seen here are approximately 380,000 distinct CDR3 sequences, roughly 19% observed once, and the top ten hold roughly 3.5%. Deletions cut 8 bases from V and 6 bases from J, with 8 bases between. Germline assignment: CDR1 SNHLY and CDR2 FYNNEI. The CDR3 is made up of 10 amino acids. Ten or more counts support this clonotype.

The receptor was isolated from a woman younger than 35 with Graves' hyperthyroidism. Specimen: blood. The chain has TRBV2 and TRBJ2-7; the D is unclear. CDR3 DNA sequence: TGTGCCAGCCTTAGTGGCGAGCAGTACTTC. The encoded protein is CASLSGEQYF.